This is a list of T cell receptor beta chains from one sample in a study of blood T cell repertoires in COVID-19. The method was immunoSEQ multiplex PCR; TCRdb's version includes in-frame clones alone and lacks a portion of them. The sample consists of roughly 440,000 clones, approximately 89% of them appearing once. Source material: peripheral blood. All receptors derive from a woman in her forties or fifties with COVID-19, enrolled during active disease. The CDR3 runs from the conserved cysteine through the conserved F or W. Fields, in order: V gene, J gene, CDR3 protein.

V gene: TRBV3-1/TRBV3-2
J gene: TRBJ2-7
CDR3 protein: CASSPSRSAGLAVSYEQYF

V gene: TRBV18
J gene: TRBJ2-1
CDR3 protein: CASSRLATEQFF

V gene: TRBV6-1
J gene: TRBJ1-2
CDR3 protein: CASSEASGQNYGYTF

V gene: TRBV6-5
J gene: TRBJ2-1
CDR3 protein: CASSDSRSSYNEQFF

V gene: TRBV27
J gene: TRBJ2-4
CDR3 protein: CASSFNNRGMAKNIQYF

V gene: TRBV5-1
J gene: TRBJ1-1
CDR3 protein: CASSLGRGMDTEAFF

V gene: TRBV6-5
J gene: TRBJ2-3
CDR3 protein: CASSRRSTDTQYF

V gene: TRBV10-2
J gene: TRBJ1-2
CDR3 protein: CASSPGGAYGYTF

V gene: TRBV11-2
J gene: TRBJ2-2
CDR3 protein: CASSQTGAGTGELFF

V gene: TRBV11-2
J gene: TRBJ1-6
CDR3 protein: CASSTKPGHTSPLHF

V gene: TRBV12-3/TRBV12-4
J gene: TRBJ1-3
CDR3 protein: CASTLEGEGIYF

V gene: TRBV27
J gene: TRBJ2-3
CDR3 protein: CASRDQAGGSDTQYF

V gene: TRBV2
J gene: TRBJ1-6
CDR3 protein: CASSRYGSPLHF

V gene: TRBV6-5
J gene: TRBJ2-2
CDR3 protein: CASSYSSGTNTGELFF

V gene: TRBV30
J gene: TRBJ1-1
CDR3 protein: CAWSAQVNTEAFF